These 26 T cell receptor beta chains came from one sample sequenced in a study of beta chain features in type 1 diabetes. Whole-study results and caveats: Significant though moderate, a shortening of TCRB CDR3s appeared in all four CD4+ subsets of Type 1 diabetes patients.

Investigators reverse transcribed all isolated RNA, so they sequenced expressed TCRB transcripts. The repertoire was sequenced with immunoSEQ multiplex PCR; TCRdb's copy has only in-frame clones and lacks some. Of over 200,000 clones listed, 11% are singletons. Their recognized antigens are unknown. Source material: naive CD4+ T cells from blood. The origin of the receptors is a young man with type 1 diabetes.

This clone was observed a few times. J is TRBJ2-1 and V is TRBV18, with D perhaps TRBD2 (6 bases). Deletions cut 5 bases from V and 8 bases from J, with 13 bases between. Germline lookup yields CDR1 KGHSH and CDR2 LQKENI. This CDR3 contains 13 residues. CDR3 region: CASSFREVDEQFF. For the CDR3, the DNA is TGTGCCAGCTCATTCAGGGAGGTCGATGAGCAGTTCTTC.

The CDR3 reads CSVVGGEDSYNEQFF. Here the CDR3 DNA reads TGCAGCGTTGTGGGCGGGGAAGACTCCTACAATGAGCAGTTCTTC. The chain couples TRBV29-1 to TRBJ2-1; possible D gene TRBD2, 6 bases. CDR1 and CDR2 (germline): SQVTM, ANQGSEA. V was trimmed by 4 bases and J by 0 bases, leaving 13 bases between them. CDR3 length equals 15 residues.

This clone has a handful of counts. The rearrangement joins TRBV28 to TRBJ2-7, with D perhaps TRBD1 (6 bases). The CDR3 runs 13 residues. The germline CDR1 and CDR2 sequences are MDHEN and SYDVKM. V lost 4 bases to trimming and J lost 1 base, with 8 bases between them. CDR3: CASSSTGSYEQYF. CDR3 in DNA: TGTGCCAGCAGTTCCACAGGGTCCTACGAGCAGTACTTC. Variable domain in full (rest from reference TRBV28 and TRBJ2-7): DVKVTQSSRYLVKRTGEKVFLECVQDMDHENMFWYRQDPGLGLRLIYFSYDVKMKEKGDIPEGYSVSREKKERFSLILESASTNQTSMYLCASSSTGSYEQYFGPGTRLTVT.

This clone was seen only a few times. CDR3 in DNA: TGTGCCAGCAGCCTTGGACAGGGTGGGACCCAGTACTTC. Protein sequence: CASSLGQGGTQYF. This chain connects TRBV9 to TRBJ2-5, with 8 bases lining up with TRBD1. Germline V gives CDR1 SGDLS, CDR2 YYNGEE. V dropped 4 bases and J dropped 7; count of bases not matched to a gene: 6. CDR3 size: 13 residues.

J is TRBJ2-1 and V is TRBV11-2, with 7 bases fitting TRBD2. Germline CDR1 is SGHAT and CDR2 is FQNNGV. The junction had 6 bases not matched to a gene; V was cut back by 5 bases and J by 2 bases. The CDR3 runs to 15 residues. CDR3 region: CASSPGGLPYNEQFF. As DNA, the CDR3 is TGTGCCAGCAGCCCCGGGGGGTTACCCTACAATGAGCAGTTCTTC.

The chain uses TRBV5-4 and TRBJ2-5, with 7 bases lining up with TRBD1. Germline V gives CDR1 SGHNT, CDR2 YYREEE (reference sequence). V lost 4 bases to trimming and J lost 7 bases; unmatched junction nucleotides: 10. The CDR3 spans 14 residues. Written as DNA, the CDR3 is TGTGCCAGCAGCCTCGACAGGGCAAGAGGGACCCAGTACTTC. Its protein product is CASSLDRARGTQYF.

CDR3 bases: TGCGCCAGCAGCTTGGAGGGACAGAGCTCTGGAAACACCATATATTTT. Protein product: CASSLEGQSSGNTIYF. The chain recombines TRBV5-1 with TRBJ1-3, with TRBD1 matching 7 bases. V shed 0 bases and J 0 bases; nucleotides not matched to a gene: 3. Germline CDR1 is SGHRS and CDR2 is YFSETQ. The CDR3 spans 16 residues. The variable domain in full, completed from reference TRBV5-1 and TRBJ1-3, reads KAGVTQTPRYLIKTRGQQVTLSCSPISGHRSVSWYQQTPGQGLQFLFEYFSETQRNKGNFPGRFSGRQFSNSRSEMNVSTLELGDSALYLCASSLEGQSSGNTIYFGEGSWLTVV.

As concerns this clone: Different DNA sequences within this sample yield the same CDR3. The chain recombines TRBV9 with TRBJ2-3; possible D gene TRBD2, 5 bases. Germline values: CDR1 SGDLS, CDR2 YYNGEE. The V end lost 4 bases, the J end lost 6 bases, and 6 bases lay between the germline ends. CDR3 length: 11 amino acids. CDR3 in DNA: TGTGCCAGCAGCAGAGGGGATACGCAGTATTTT. This gives the protein CASSRGDTQYF. The full variable domain, with the rest looked up from reference TRBV9 and TRBJ2-3, is DSGVTQTPKHLITATGQRVTLRCSPRSGDLSVYWYQQSLDQGLQFLIQYYNGEERAKGNILERFSAQQFPDLHSELNLSSLELGDSALYFCASSRGDTQYFGPGTRLTVL.

This chain joins TRBV29-1 and TRBJ1-5; 7 bases are shared with TRBD1. V trimming: 4 bases; J trimming: 1 base; junction bases outside the gene matches: 4. Germline values: CDR1 SQVTM, CDR2 ANQGSEA. The CDR3 totals 14 residues. CDR3 DNA sequence: TGCAGCGTTGCCGGACAGGAGAGCAATCAGCCCCAGCATTTT. This codes for CSVAGQESNQPQHF.

The chain uses TRBV18 and TRBJ1-5; TRBD1 matches 9 bases. The V gene's germline CDR1 is KGHSH and CDR2 LQKENI. The length of the CDR3 is 17 residues. With 6 bases clipped from V and 1 base from J, the junction kept 10 bases outside the gene matches. The CDR3 is CASSSGTGTGSNQPQHF. The CDR3 DNA is TGTGCCAGCTCGTCCGGTACCGGGACAGGGAGCAATCAGCCCCAGCATTTT.

This clone has a handful of counts. The V call is TRBV12-5, the J call TRBJ2-7; D may be TRBD1 (6 bases). CDR3 size: 14 residues. Trimming took 6 bases from V and 0 from J, leaving 12 bases between them. The germline gives CDR1 LGHNT, CDR2 FRNRAP. The CDR3 DNA reads as TGTGCTAGTGGCCTGGGACACTTCTCCTACGAGCAGTACTTC. Amino acids: CASGLGHFSYEQYF.

This clone was detected only a few times. The chain uses TRBV7-2 and TRBJ2-7, with a possible D match to TRBD1 (6 bases). Trimming stripped 4 bases from V and 2 bases from J, with 9 bases between. The CDR3 loop spans 13 amino acids. CDR1 is SGHTA and CDR2 is FQGNSA in the germline V gene. In nucleotides, the CDR3 is TGTGCCAGCAGCTCACAGGGTCCCTACGAGCAGTACTTC. Translating gives CASSSQGPYEQYF.

This clone appeared a few times. This chain joins TRBV7-9 and TRBJ2-1; D gene unclear. Per germline, CDR1 SEHNR and CDR2 FQNEAQ (reference sequence). The CDR3 is 13 residues long. CDR3 residues: CASRLGFYNEQFF. DNA for the CDR3: TGTGCTTCCCGCCTGGGCTTTTACAATGAGCAGTTCTTC. Complete variable domain (other parts from reference TRBV7-9 and TRBJ2-1): DTGVSQNPRHKITKRGQNVTFRCDPISEHNRLYWYRQTLGQGPEFLTYFQNEAQLEKSRLLSDRFSAERPKGSFSTLEIQRTEQGDSAMYLCASRLGFYNEQFFGPGTRLTVL.

This clone occurred a few times. The chain employs TRBV5-1 and TRBJ2-6, with D possibly TRBD2 on 5 matching bases. Germline V gene lookup returns CDR1 SGHRS and CDR2 YFSETQ. This CDR3 spans 16 amino acids. V was shortened by 2 bases and J by 1 base, with 10 bases between the two germline ends. The CDR3 sequence is CASSFEGTSGANVLTF. The DNA of the CDR3 is TGCGCCAGCAGCTTCGAGGGTACTTCTGGGGCCAACGTCCTGACTTTC.

J is TRBJ1-5 and V is TRBV28; 10 bases match TRBD1. Germline V gene sequence: CDR1 MDHEN, CDR2 SYDVKM. V gave up 5 bases and J gave up 5 bases; unmatched junction bases: 6. This CDR3 is 15 amino acids long. In DNA form, the CDR3 reads TGTGCCAGCAGTACCGCCGGGACAGGGGATCAGCCCCAGCATTTT. Translating it yields CASSTAGTGDQPQHF.

This clone was seen a few times. This sequence joins TRBV18 and TRBJ1-1; D is perhaps TRBD1 (6 bases). CDR3 length: 12 amino acids. Germline loops: CDR1 KGHSH, CDR2 LQKENI. The ends were cut back, 3 bases at V and 11 bases at J, with 13 bases in the middle. For the CDR3, the DNA is TGTGCCAGCTCACCGGAGACAGGTGAGGCTTTCTTT. Translating gives CASSPETGEAFF.

The table lists this clone with a few counts. The V call is TRBV11-2, the J call TRBJ2-1; maybe TRBD1 (5 bases). The V and J ends lost 5 bases and 4 bases respectively, with 9 bases between them. Germline-derived CDR1 and CDR2 are SGHAT and FQNNGV. CDR3 length equals 13 residues. The CDR3 is CASSPDRYNEQFF. CDR3 bases: TGTGCCAGCAGCCCCGACAGATACAATGAGCAGTTCTTC.

The CDR3, as DNA: TGTGCCAGCAGCTTAGTAACAGGGGGTGAGGAAGCTTTCTTT. Its translation is CASSLVTGGEEAFF. The genes are TRBV7-9 and TRBJ1-1, with 8 bases identical to TRBD1. CDR3 length equals 14 residues. J gave up 8 bases and V 1 base, and 6 bases lay outside the gene matches. Germline loops: CDR1 SEHNR, CDR2 FQNEAQ (reference sequence). Combining the CDR3 with reference TRBV7-9 and TRBJ1-1 gives the whole variable domain DTGVSQNPRHKITKRGQNVTFRCDPISEHNRLYWYRQTLGQGPEFLTYFQNEAQLEKSRLLSDRFSAERPKGSFSTLEIQRTEQGDSAMYLCASSLVTGGEEAFFGQGTRLTVV.

V gene TRBV9 combines with J gene TRBJ2-3; TRBD2 agrees at 8 bases. Trimming cost V 0 bases and J 3 bases; bases outside gene matches: 6. The germline CDR1 and CDR2 sequences are SGDLS and YYNGEE. The CDR3 has 16 residues. This chain's CDR3 is CASSVVGLARTDTQYF. In nucleotides, the CDR3 is TGTGCCAGCAGCGTAGTCGGACTAGCTAGGACAGATACGCAGTATTTT.

The chain combines TRBV7-9 with TRBJ1-2, with 8 bases fitting TRBD1. The CDR3 totals 13 residues. Losses at the gene ends were 5 bases for V and 6 bases for J; bases not matched to a gene: 5. Germline loops: CDR1 SEHNR, CDR2 FQNEAQ (reference sequence). DNA for the CDR3: TGTGCCAGCAGCCCTCGGACAGGGCATGGCTACACCTTC. Its protein is CASSPRTGHGYTF.

The rearrangement joins TRBV18 to TRBJ1-5; no clear D gene. Germline CDR1 is KGHSH and CDR2 is LQKENI. Trimming shortened V by 2 bases and J by 5 bases, and 7 bases separated the two germline ends. This CDR3 is 13 amino acids long. The chain's CDR3 is CASSPIGDQPQHF. The CDR3 DNA reads as TGTGCCAGCTCACCAATCGGAGATCAGCCCCAGCATTTT.

This clone occurred a few times. This chain connects TRBV6-6 to TRBJ2-5; 9 bases match TRBD1. The CDR3 is made up of 15 amino acids. Looked up from germline, CDR1 is MNHNY and CDR2 is SVGAGI (reference sequence). After removal of 6 bases from V and 2 bases from J, the junction contained 7 bases not matched to a gene. CDR3 nucleotide sequence: TGTGCCAGCAGCAATAATGACAGGGGGCAAGAGACCCAGTACTTC. This gives the protein CASSNNDRGQETQYF.

In this sample, this clone turned up a few times. V and J are TRBV5-1 and TRBJ2-1, with D hard to call. Trimming shortened V by 4 bases and J by 0 bases, and 11 bases separated the two germline ends. The CDR3 consists of 15 residues. CDR1 is SGHRS and CDR2 is YFSETQ in the germline V gene. CDR3 nucleotides: TGCGCCAGCAGCACCGTCCCGAGCTCCTACAATGAGCAGTTCTTC. This translates into CASSTVPSSYNEQFF.

The J gene is TRBJ2-1, the V gene TRBV29-1; TRBD2 matches 8 bases. The germline gives CDR1 SQVTM, CDR2 ANQGSEA. The length of the CDR3 is 15 residues. Losses at the gene ends were 2 bases for V and 4 bases for J; bases not matched to a gene: 7. The CDR3 is CSVEKPGGDYNEQFF. The DNA of the CDR3 is TGCAGCGTTGAAAAACCCGGGGGGGATTACAATGAGCAGTTCTTC.

The chain is built from TRBV5-4 and TRBJ2-5, with TRBD1 as a possible D gene (5 bases). CDR1 and CDR2 from the germline V gene are SGHNT and YYREEE (reference sequence). CDR3 length: 14 amino acids. V was shortened by 4 bases and J by 0 bases, with 10 bases between the two germline ends. CDR3 in DNA: TGTGCCAGCAGCACAGGACAAAACCAAGAGACCCAGTACTTC. Amino acid sequence: CASSTGQNQETQYF.

This sequence joins TRBV30 and TRBJ1-5; no clear D. This CDR3 contains 13 residues. The germline V and J ends were trimmed by 2 bases and 0 bases, with 5 bases remaining between them. The V gene's germline CDR1 is GTSNPN and CDR2 SVGIG (reference sequence). CDR3 nucleotides: TGTGCCTGGAGTCGTAATAGCAATCAGCCCCAGCATTTT. Amino acids: CAWSRNSNQPQHF.